This T cell receptor (beta chain) stems from a study of T cells in Graves' hyperthyroidism and ophthalmopathy. Amplification of TCR beta CDR3 regions used RNA as the template. With the HTBI primer set, the TCR CDR3 went through a first round of RT-PCR. TCRdb called the multiplex PCR reads again in MiXCR, with one record for every CDR3 protein. The sample holds some 560,000 distinct CDR3 sequences, roughly 14% seen once. V dropped 5 bases and J dropped 3 bases, with 17 bases sitting between them. Germline CDR1 SGHTA, CDR2 FQGTGA. CDR3 length: 15 residues. This receptor was obtained from a woman between 25 and 40 years old with Graves' hyperthyroidism. Material for sequencing was blood. The rearrangement links TRBV7-3 to TRBJ2-7; D unresolved. Here the CDR3 DNA reads TGTGCCAGCAGCCCTTTGCCTCTGTGGGTCTACGAGCAGTACTTC. Translating gives CASSPLPLWVYEQYF.